What follows are 14 T cell receptor beta chains derived from one specimen sequenced in a study of radiotherapy plus CTLA-4 blockade in lung cancer (dated by TCRdb to about 2018). The library came from the immunoSEQ multiplex PCR assay. TCRdb stores this immuneACCESS table with in-frame sequences only. Part of the clones is absent; in the studies checked, under half of the shortfall reflects unresolved V genes, and no reason is known for the rest. This sample has approximately 37,000 clones in its table, and approximately 68% of those were observed once. The top ten clones comprise roughly 10% of the sample. The sequencing here drew on peripheral blood, taken from a patient treated with radiotherapy plus ipilimumab. Receptors originate from a human donor with non-small cell lung cancer who had stable disease on radiotherapy plus ipilimumab.

This clone has a single count. One junction end does not reproduce the germline sequence, and a read error may be involved. The sample has other DNA sequences that encode this CDR3 too. The chain uses TRBV10-3 and TRBJ1-2, with TRBD1 matching 8 bases. CDR3 size: 14 residues. Looked up from germline, CDR1 is ENHRY and CDR2 is SYGVKD. The CDR3 DNA reads TGTGCCATCAGTGAGATTCGGGGACAGGATGGCTACACCTTT. Translated, it gives CAISEIRGQDGYTF.

The chain links TRBV2 to TRBJ1-3; no clear D gene. The germline V and J ends were trimmed by 6 bases and 0 bases, with 9 bases remaining between them. The CDR3 consists of 14 residues. Germline V gene lookup returns CDR1 SNHLY and CDR2 FYNNEI. DNA of the CDR3: TGTGCCAGCAGCGCCGACACCTCTGGAAACACCATATATTTT. The encoded protein is CASSADTSGNTIYF.

This rearrangement joins TRBV7-9 to TRBJ1-2; 7 bases agree with TRBD1. The germline gives CDR1 SEHNR, CDR2 FQNEAQ (reference sequence). The V gene end was trimmed by 4 bases and the J gene end by 8 bases; junction bases not matched to a gene: 13. The CDR3 runs 15 residues. Here the CDR3 DNA reads TGTGCCAGCAGCTGGAAGGGGGCGGCGGTTGAGGGCTACACCTTC. Amino acids: CASSWKGAAVEGYTF. Combining the CDR3 with reference TRBV7-9 and TRBJ1-2 gives the whole variable domain DTGVSQNPRHKITKRGQNVTFRCDPISEHNRLYWYRQTLGQGPEFLTYFQNEAQLEKSRLLSDRFSAERPKGSFSTLEIQRTEQGDSAMYLCASSWKGAAVEGYTFGSGTRLTVV.

The gene calls are TRBV11-2 and TRBJ2-5; 7 bases are shared with TRBD2. CDR1 is SGHAT, CDR2 FQNNGV, per germline. The CDR3 sequence is 12 residues long. V was clipped by 7 bases and J by 5 bases; unmatched bases: 4. CDR3 sequence: CASTVGGETQYF. CDR3 in DNA: TGTGCCAGCACTGTGGGGGGGGAGACCCAGTACTTC.

J is TRBJ1-2 and V is TRBV5-1, with D perhaps TRBD1 (6 bases). Trimming left V 3 bases short and J 0 bases short, with 12 bases between. The CDR3 totals 15 residues. CDR1 SGHRS and CDR2 YFSETQ come from the germline V gene. The CDR3 is CASSSRGGANYGYTF. The CDR3 nucleotides are TGCGCCAGCAGCTCAAGGGGGGGGGCTAACTATGGCTACACCTTC.

This rearrangement joins TRBV27 to TRBJ1-5; possibly TRBD1 for D (5 bases). In germline, CDR1 is MNHEY, CDR2 SMNVEV (reference sequence). With 10 bases removed from V and 0 bases from J, the gap between germline ends came to 25 bases. The CDR3 is 18 amino acids. The CDR3 DNA reads as TGTGCCAAGGCGTTTTGGTGGTCGGGGGATTATAGCAATCAGCCCCAGCATTTT. Protein sequence: CAKAFWWSGDYSNQPQHF.

This clone was detected only once. V gene TRBV19 combines with J gene TRBJ2-1; a weak D match, TRBD1 (6 bases). CDR3 length: 16 amino acids. Germline lookup yields CDR1 LNHDA and CDR2 SQIVND (reference sequence). The ends were cut back, 0 bases at V and 3 bases at J, with 12 bases in the middle. The CDR3 DNA is TGTGCCAGTAGTATAGAGGCGACAGGAGGCTACAATGAGCAGTTCTTC. Translating it yields CASSIEATGGYNEQFF.

The chain combines TRBV29-1 with TRBJ1-1; unclear D gene. This CDR3 has 13 amino acids. Germline CDR1 reads SQVTM; CDR2 reads ANQGSEA. V gave up 2 bases and J gave up 0 bases, with 7 bases separating them. CDR3 DNA sequence: TGCAGCGTTGAACCTGAGATGAACACTGAAGCTTTCTTT. As protein: CSVEPEMNTEAFF.

The chain is built from TRBV29-1 and TRBJ1-3; TRBD1 might be the D (6 bases). V was pared by 5 bases and J by 4 bases, with 9 bases between. The CDR3 totals 12 residues. In germline, CDR1 is SQVTM, CDR2 ANQGSEA. The CDR3 DNA sequence: TGCAGCGTTAGGGGGTACGGAAACACCATATATTTT. Its protein is CSVRGYGNTIYF.

The rearrangement joins TRBV6-5 to TRBJ2-1, with TRBD1 matching 9 bases. Germline trimming cut 0 bases from V and 6 bases from J; bases unmatched to any gene: 6. Germline V CDR1 and CDR2: MNHEY, SVGAGI. This CDR3 contains 16 residues. CDR3 loop: CASSYSRTGDINEQFF. The CDR3 bases are TGTGCCAGCAGTTACTCGAGGACAGGGGACATCAATGAGCAGTTCTTC.

This chain connects TRBV5-6 to TRBJ2-1, with D perhaps matching TRBD2 (5 bases). The ends were cut back, 4 bases at V and 10 bases at J, with 18 bases in the middle. This CDR3 contains 14 residues. The germline V gene encodes CDR1 SGHDT and CDR2 YYEEEE. CDR3 sequence (DNA): TGTGCCAGCAGCCCAATGGACTCTTCCGGGGAGCAGTTCTTC. This encodes CASSPMDSSGEQFF.

The V and J genes are TRBV10-3 and TRBJ2-7, with TRBD2 matching over 7 bases. The junction had 17 bases not matched to a gene; V was cut back by 6 bases and J by 0 bases. Germline CDR1 reads ENHRY; CDR2 reads SYGVKD. This CDR3 has 18 amino acids. CDR3 nucleotide sequence: TGTGCCATCAGCCGGGGGGTGGGGACCGGGGTCCTCTCCTACGAGCAGTACTTC. Encoded protein: CAISRGVGTGVLSYEQYF.

J is TRBJ1-5 and V is TRBV7-2; TRBD1 is a possible D gene (5 bases). In germline, CDR1 is SGHTA, CDR2 FQGNSA. The CDR3 extends over 14 amino acids. V was pared by 5 bases and J by 0 bases, with 8 bases between. CDR3 region: CASSTTGSNQPQHF. CDR3 coding DNA: TGTGCCAGCAGCACTACAGGTAGCAATCAGCCCCAGCATTTT.

The rearrangement uses TRBV5-1 and TRBJ2-3; D remains ambiguous. The germline gives CDR1 SGHRS, CDR2 YFSETQ. The CDR3 length is 15 residues. V was clipped by 0 bases and J by 4 bases, with 12 bases between them. CDR3 bases: TGCGCCAGCAGCTTGGTGGTAGCCGGGTCAGATACGCAGTATTTT. This encodes CASSLVVAGSDTQYF. The full variable domain, in which reference TRBV5-1 and TRBJ2-3 provide the parts outside the CDR3, is KAGVTQTPRYLIKTRGQQVTLSCSPISGHRSVSWYQQTPGQGLQFLFEYFSETQRNKGNFPGRFSGRQFSNSRSEMNVSTLELGDSALYLCASSLVVAGSDTQYFGPGTRLTVL.